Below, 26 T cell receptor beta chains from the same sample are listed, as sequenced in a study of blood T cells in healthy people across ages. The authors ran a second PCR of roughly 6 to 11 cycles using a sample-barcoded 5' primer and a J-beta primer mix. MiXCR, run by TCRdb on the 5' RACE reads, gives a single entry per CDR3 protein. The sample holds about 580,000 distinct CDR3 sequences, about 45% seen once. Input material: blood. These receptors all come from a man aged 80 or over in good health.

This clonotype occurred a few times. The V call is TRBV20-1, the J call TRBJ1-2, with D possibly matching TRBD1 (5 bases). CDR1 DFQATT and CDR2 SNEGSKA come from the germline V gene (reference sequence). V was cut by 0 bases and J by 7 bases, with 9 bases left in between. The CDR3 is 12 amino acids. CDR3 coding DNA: TGCAGTGCTAGAGACGAGGGGTTTGGCTACACCTTC. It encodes CSARDEGFGYTF.

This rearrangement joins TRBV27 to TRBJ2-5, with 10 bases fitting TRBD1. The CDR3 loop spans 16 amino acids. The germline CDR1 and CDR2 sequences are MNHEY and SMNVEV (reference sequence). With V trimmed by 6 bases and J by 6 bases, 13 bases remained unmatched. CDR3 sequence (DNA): TGTGCCAGCAGCCGCCTTTTCGGACAGGGGGGTCAGACCCAGTACTTC. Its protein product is CASSRLFGQGGQTQYF.

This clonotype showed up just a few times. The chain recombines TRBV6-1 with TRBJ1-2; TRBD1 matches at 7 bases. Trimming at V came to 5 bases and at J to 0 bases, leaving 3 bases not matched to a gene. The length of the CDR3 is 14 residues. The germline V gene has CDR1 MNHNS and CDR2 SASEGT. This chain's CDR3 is CASSKDRANYGYTF. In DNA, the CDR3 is TGTGCCAGCAGTAAAGACAGGGCTAACTATGGCTACACCTTC.

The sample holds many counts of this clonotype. This CDR3 is CASSLRQHYTF. CDR3 nucleotides: TGTGCCAGCAGTTTAAGACAACACTACACCTTC. The chain joins TRBV12-3 or TRBV12-4 to TRBJ1-2; unclear D gene. Deletions cut 2 bases from V and 10 bases from J, with 8 bases between. This CDR3 region has 11 residues.

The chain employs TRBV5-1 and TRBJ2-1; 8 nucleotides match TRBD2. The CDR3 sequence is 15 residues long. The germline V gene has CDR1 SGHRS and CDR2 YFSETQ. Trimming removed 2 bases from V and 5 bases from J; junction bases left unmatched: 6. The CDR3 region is CASSFGTRGDNEQFF. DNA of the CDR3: TGCGCCAGCAGCTTTGGGACTAGAGGGGACAATGAGCAGTTCTTC.

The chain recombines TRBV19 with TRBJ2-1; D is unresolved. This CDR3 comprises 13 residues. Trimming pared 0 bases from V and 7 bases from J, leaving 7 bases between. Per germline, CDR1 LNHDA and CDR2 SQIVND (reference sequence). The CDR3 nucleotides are TGTGCCAGTAGTATAGATCTCCGAAATGAGCAGTTCTTC. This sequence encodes CASSIDLRNEQFF.

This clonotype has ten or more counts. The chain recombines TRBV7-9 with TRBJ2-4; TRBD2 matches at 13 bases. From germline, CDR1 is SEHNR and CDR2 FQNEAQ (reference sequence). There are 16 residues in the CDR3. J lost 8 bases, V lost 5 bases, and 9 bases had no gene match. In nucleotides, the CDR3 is TGTGCCAGCAGCCCTTTCACTAGCGGGAGGGCGTACATTCAGTACTTC. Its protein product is CASSPFTSGRAYIQYF.

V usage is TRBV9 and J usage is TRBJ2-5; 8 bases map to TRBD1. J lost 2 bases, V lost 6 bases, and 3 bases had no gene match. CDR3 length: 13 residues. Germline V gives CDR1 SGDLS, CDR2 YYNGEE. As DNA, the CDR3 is TGTGCCAGCAACAGGGGGGAGCAAGAGACCCAGTACTTC. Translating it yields CASNRGEQETQYF.

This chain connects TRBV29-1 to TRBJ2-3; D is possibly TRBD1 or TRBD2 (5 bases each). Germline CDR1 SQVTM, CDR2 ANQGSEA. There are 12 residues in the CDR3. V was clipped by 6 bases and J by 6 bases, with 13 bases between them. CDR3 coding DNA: TGCAGCGTGGAGAGGGGATCGGATACGCAGTATTTT. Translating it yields CSVERGSDTQYF.

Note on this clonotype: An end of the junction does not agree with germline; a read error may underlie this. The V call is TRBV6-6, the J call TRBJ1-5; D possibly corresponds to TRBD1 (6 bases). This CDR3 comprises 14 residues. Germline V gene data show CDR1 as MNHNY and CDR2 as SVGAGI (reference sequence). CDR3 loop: CAGRSTGHNQPQHF. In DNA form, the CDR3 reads TGTGCCGGCAGGAGTACAGGGCACAATCAGCCCCAGCATTTT.

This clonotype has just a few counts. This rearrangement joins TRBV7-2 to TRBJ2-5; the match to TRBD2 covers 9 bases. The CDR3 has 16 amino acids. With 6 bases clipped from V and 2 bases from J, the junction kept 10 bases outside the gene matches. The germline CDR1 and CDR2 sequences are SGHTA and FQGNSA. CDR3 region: CASSYSPLAGQETQYF. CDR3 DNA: TGTGCCAGCAGTTACTCCCCCCTAGCGGGGCAAGAGACCCAGTACTTC.

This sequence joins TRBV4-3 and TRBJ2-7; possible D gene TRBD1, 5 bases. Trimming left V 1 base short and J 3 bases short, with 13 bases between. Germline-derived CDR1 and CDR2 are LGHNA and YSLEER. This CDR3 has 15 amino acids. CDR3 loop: CASSQGIQGFYEQYF. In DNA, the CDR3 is TGCGCCAGCAGCCAAGGAATCCAGGGATTCTACGAGCAGTACTTC.

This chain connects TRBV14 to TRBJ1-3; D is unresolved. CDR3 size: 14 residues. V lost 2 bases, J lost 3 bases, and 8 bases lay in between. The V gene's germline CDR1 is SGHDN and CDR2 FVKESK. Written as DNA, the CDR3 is TGTGCCAGCAGCCAATGGCAGGATGGAAACACCATATATTTT. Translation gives CASSQWQDGNTIYF.

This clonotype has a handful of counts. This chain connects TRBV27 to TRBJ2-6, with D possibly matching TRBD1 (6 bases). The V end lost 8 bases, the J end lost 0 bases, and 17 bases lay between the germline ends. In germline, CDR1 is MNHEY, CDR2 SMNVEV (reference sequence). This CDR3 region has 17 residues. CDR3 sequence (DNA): TGTGCCAGCGCACCAACAGGGTTCCCCTCTGGGGCCAACGTCCTGACTTTC. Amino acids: CASAPTGFPSGANVLTF.

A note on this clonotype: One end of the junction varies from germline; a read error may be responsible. CDR3 bases: TGTGCCAGCAGTCCGACCCGGACAGGGGGCACAGATGCGCAGTATTTT. Translated, it gives CASSPTRTGGTDAQYF. The chain couples TRBV12-3 or TRBV12-4 to TRBJ2-3; 11 bases are a match to TRBD1. This CDR3 has 16 amino acids.

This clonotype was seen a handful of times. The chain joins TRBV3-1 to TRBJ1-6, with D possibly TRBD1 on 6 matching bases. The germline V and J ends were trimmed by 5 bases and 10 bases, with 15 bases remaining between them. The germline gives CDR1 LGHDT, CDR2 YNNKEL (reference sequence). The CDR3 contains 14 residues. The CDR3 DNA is TGTGCCAGCAGCGAACAGGGTAATTCGTCACCCCTCCACTTT. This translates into CASSEQGNSSPLHF.

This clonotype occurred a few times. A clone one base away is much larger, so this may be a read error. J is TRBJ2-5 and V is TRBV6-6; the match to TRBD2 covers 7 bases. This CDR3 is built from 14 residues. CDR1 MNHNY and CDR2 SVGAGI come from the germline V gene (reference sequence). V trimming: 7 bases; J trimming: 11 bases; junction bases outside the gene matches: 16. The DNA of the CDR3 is TGTGCCAGCACCCGTGGGCGGGAGTACAATGAGCAGTACTTC. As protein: CASTRGREYNEQYF.

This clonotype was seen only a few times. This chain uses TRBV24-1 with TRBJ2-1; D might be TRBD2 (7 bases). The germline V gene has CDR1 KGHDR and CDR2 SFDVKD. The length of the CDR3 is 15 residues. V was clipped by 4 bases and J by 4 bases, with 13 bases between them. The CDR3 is CATSDPRGGYNEQFF. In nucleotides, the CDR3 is TGTGCCACCAGTGACCCTAGGGGGGGTTACAATGAGCAGTTCTTC.

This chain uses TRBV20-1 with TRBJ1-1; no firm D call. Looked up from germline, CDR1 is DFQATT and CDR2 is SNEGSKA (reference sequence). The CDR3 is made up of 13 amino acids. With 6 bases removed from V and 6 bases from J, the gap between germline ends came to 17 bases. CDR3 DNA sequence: TGCAGTGCCCTGGACGGAGGGCGGCCTGAAGCTTTCTTT. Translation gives CSALDGGRPEAFF.

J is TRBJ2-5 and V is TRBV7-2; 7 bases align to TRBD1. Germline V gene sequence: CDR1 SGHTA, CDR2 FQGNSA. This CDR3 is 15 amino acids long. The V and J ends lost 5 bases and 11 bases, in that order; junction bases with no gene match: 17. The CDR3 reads CASSLGTVPPGEQYF. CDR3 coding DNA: TGTGCCAGCAGCCTCGGGACAGTTCCTCCTGGGGAGCAGTACTTC. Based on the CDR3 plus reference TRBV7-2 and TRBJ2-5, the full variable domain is GAGVSQSPSNKVTEKGKDVELRCDPISGHTALYWYRQSLGQGLEFLIYFQGNSAPDKSGLPSDRFSAERTGGSVSTLTIQRTQQEDSAVYLCASSLGTVPPGEQYFGPGTRLLVL.

CDR3 residues: CASSPGAENTEAFF. CDR3 nucleotide sequence: TGTGCCAGCAGCCCCGGGGCAGAGAACACTGAAGCTTTCTTT. This chain joins TRBV12-3 or TRBV12-4 and TRBJ1-1; tentative D call: TRBD1 (5 bases). The CDR3 is made up of 14 amino acids. The ends were cut back, 6 bases at V and 1 base at J, with 12 bases in the middle.

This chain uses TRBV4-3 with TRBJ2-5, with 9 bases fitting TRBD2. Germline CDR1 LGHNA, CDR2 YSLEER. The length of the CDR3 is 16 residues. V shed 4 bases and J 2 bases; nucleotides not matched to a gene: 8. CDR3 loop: CASSPHITSGQETQYF. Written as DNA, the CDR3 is TGCGCCAGCAGCCCTCATATAACTAGCGGGCAAGAGACCCAGTACTTC.

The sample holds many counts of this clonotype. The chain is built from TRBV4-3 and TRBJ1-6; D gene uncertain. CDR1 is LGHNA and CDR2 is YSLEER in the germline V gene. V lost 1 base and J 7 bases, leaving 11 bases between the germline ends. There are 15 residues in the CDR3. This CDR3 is CASSQVFGYNSPLHF. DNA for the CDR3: TGCGCCAGCAGCCAAGTGTTTGGTTACAATTCACCCCTCCACTTT.

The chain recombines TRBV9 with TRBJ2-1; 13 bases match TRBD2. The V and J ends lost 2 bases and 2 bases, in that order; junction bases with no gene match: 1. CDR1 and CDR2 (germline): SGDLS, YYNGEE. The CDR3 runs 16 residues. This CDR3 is CASSVGLAGAYNEQFF. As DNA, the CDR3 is TGTGCCAGCAGCGTCGGACTAGCGGGGGCCTACAATGAGCAGTTCTTC.

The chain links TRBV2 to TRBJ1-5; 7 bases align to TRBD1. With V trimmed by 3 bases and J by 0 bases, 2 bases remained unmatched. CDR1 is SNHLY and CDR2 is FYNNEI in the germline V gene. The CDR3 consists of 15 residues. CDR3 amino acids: CASSETGNSNQPQHF. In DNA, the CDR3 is TGTGCCAGCAGTGAGACAGGGAATAGCAATCAGCCCCAGCATTTT.

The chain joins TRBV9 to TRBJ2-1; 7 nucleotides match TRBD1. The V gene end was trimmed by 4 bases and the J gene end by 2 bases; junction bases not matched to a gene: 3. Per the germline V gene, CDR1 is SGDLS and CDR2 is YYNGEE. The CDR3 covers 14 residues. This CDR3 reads CASSRDRTYNEQFF. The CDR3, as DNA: TGTGCCAGCAGCCGGGACAGAACCTACAATGAGCAGTTCTTC. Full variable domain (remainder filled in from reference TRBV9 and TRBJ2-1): DSGVTQTPKHLITATGQRVTLRCSPRSGDLSVYWYQQSLDQGLQFLIQYYNGEERAKGNILERFSAQQFPDLHSELNLSSLELGDSALYFCASSRDRTYNEQFFGPGTRLTVL.